A selection of T cell receptor beta chains follows, all from one sample in a study of T cells in localized non-small cell lung cancer. The table came from immunoSEQ multiplex PCR; TCRdb's copy has only in-frame clones and leaves some out. The table lists over 70,000 clones, approximately 91% of them singletons. Sequenced material: PBMCs, taken before any cancer treatment. The source of these receptors is a woman aged 35 to 69 with stage II squamous cell lung carcinoma. Each CDR3 is given with its conserved first and last residue. Some rows have no size entry. The others give once, few or many, or a class for an expanded clone.

clone size	J gene	V gene	CDR3 protein
NA	TRBJ2-5	TRBV5-4	CAVGGTLRSETQYF
NA	TRBJ1-2	TRBV6-6	CASSYEGPHRGYTF
NA	TRBJ2-7	TRBV10-3	CAISGDRGVNEQYF
once	TRBJ2-7	TRBV11-2	CASSPLRQSYEQYF
NA	TRBJ2-1	TRBV5-4	CASSNNHNEQFF
NA	TRBJ2-1	TRBV5-1	CASSPGQFNNEQFF
once	TRBJ1-5	TRBV4-1	CASSDEYSNQPQHF
NA	TRBJ1-2	TRBV5-4	CASSLRRGLSSYGYTF
NA	TRBJ2-5	TRBV2	CASSAGTSGRAETQYF
NA	TRBJ1-5	TRBV15	CATAPLQGSGQPQHF
NA	TRBJ2-1	TRBV5-1	CASSLEVAGLLGGEQFF
once	TRBJ2-1	TRBV5-6	CASSYTAGEQFF
NA	TRBJ2-3	TRBV29-1	CSVEGSTDTQYF
NA	TRBJ1-2	TRBV7-2	CASSSDRFGYTF
once	TRBJ1-2	TRBV7-9	CASGGRGGGYTF
NA	TRBJ2-7	TRBV11-2	CASSLDGAPYEQYF
NA	TRBJ2-2	TRBV19	CASSTLGYGELFF
NA	TRBJ1-2	TRBV7-6	CASSLRRGDGYTF
NA	TRBJ1-1	TRBV5-1	CASSFRAMNTEAFF
NA	TRBJ1-4	TRBV25-1	CASSEFPKGASEKLFF
NA	TRBJ2-7	TRBV27	CASSPLRAPYEQYF
NA	TRBJ2-3	TRBV5-1	CASSSPYKQGPITDTQYF
NA	TRBJ2-2	TRBV5-6	CASSFRGSGTGELFF
NA	TRBJ1-1	TRBV5-6	CASSLLVGTEAFF
NA	TRBJ1-2	TRBV10-3	CAIQTGTGGSRDGYTF
NA	TRBJ2-2	TRBV19	CASRKTSGSRTGELFF
NA	TRBJ2-7	TRBV19	CASSIGGIAYEQYF
NA	TRBJ1-2	TRBV7-6	CASSFNAGLQSYGYIF
NA	TRBJ2-3	TRBV9	CASSISGRGADTQYF
NA	TRBJ2-7	TRBV18	CASSSNRGLTYEQYF
NA	TRBJ2-7	TRBV25-1	CASSGGDRRNEQYF
NA	TRBJ1-1	TRBV27	CASSLSGGRGEAFF
NA	TRBJ1-2	TRBV7-9	CASHGAVPGYTF
NA	TRBJ1-1	TRBV6-1	CASRKTGEMNTEAFF
NA	TRBJ1-5	TRBV4-2	CASSQEGEGGNQPQHF
few	TRBJ1-1	TRBV10-3	CAIRVGQENTEAFF
NA	TRBJ2-1	TRBV19	CASSVRGNEQFF
NA	TRBJ1-2	TRBV10-1	CASRGGFNYGYTF
NA	TRBJ1-2	TRBV9	CASSVESAHNYGYTF
NA	TRBJ2-1	TRBV14	CASSLKTRGGSYNEQFF
NA	TRBJ1-1	TRBV28	CASSSGRSSAEAFF
NA	TRBJ2-7	TRBV30	CAWSTGPAGEQYF
NA	TRBJ1-1	TRBV6-5	CASSYAPRREAFF
NA	TRBJ2-2	TRBV30	CAWSRDTGELFF
NA	TRBJ1-2	TRBV6-4	CASRADRDYGYTF
few	TRBJ1-1	TRBV7-9	CASSLPGTAEAFF
NA	TRBJ2-7	TRBV18	CASFRTGTTGEQYF
NA	TRBJ2-2	TRBV11-2	CASSLFTSANTGELFF
NA	TRBJ1-6	TRBV6-5	CASSLQRQSPLHF
NA	TRBJ1-2	TRBV30	CAWHYPGTGFGYGYTF
NA	TRBJ1-5	TRBV28	CASSFPGNQPQHF
NA	TRBJ2-1	TRBV28	CASRSGGQGSEQFF
NA	TRBJ1-2	TRBV6-4	CASSDSGTGADGYTF
NA	TRBJ2-7	TRBV28	CASSALRLAGGEQYF
NA	TRBJ1-1	TRBV7-9	CASRGTNTEAFF